The present T cell receptor (beta chain) was sequenced within a study of T cell repertoires in cytomegalovirus infection. In the study overall: Public signatures in TCR beta pointed to CMV infection and matching HLA type. Study results and caveats: Public TCR beta family frequency separated CMV-and-HLA carriers, including in an independent cohort. The ex vivo response was dominated by HLA-C-restricted CMV-specific TCR beta clonotypes.

In TCRdb, the reads were re-called with MiXCR into one record per CDR3 protein. The data show approximately 500,000 distinct CDR3 sequences, approximately 15% seen once. To note about this clonotype: Its antigen is still unknown.

The CDR3 spans 16 residues. Germline V gene lookup returns CDR1 SEHNR and CDR2 FQNEAQ (reference sequence). With 0 bases removed from V and 1 base from J, the gap between germline ends came to 13 bases. The source material was CD8+ T cells from PBMCs. This chain connects TRBV7-9 to TRBJ2-7; D possibly corresponds to TRBD2 (6 bases). This receptor was obtained from a human donor in good health (CMV status not recorded). Some clones in this sample may be carry-over from other donors' samples. CDR3 amino acids: CASSLAGGARSYEQYF. As DNA, the CDR3 is TGTGCCAGCAGCTTAGCGGGGGGAGCTAGGTCCTACGAGCAGTACTTC.